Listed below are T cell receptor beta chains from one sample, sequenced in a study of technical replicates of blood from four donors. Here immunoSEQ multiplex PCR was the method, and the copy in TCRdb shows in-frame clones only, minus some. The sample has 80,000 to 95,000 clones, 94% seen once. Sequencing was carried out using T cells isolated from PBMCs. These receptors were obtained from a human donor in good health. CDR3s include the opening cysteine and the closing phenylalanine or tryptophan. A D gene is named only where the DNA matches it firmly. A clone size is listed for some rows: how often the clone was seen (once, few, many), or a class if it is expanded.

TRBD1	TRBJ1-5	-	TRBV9	CASSVSDGTGNQPQHF	TGTGCCAGCAGCGTATCGGACGGGACAGGGAATCAGCCCCAGCATTTT
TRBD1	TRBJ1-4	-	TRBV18	CASSPPLGETGGDRYNEKLFF	TGTGCCAGCTCACCACCACTTGGTGAGACAGGGGGCGACCGTTATAATGAAAAACTGTTTTTT
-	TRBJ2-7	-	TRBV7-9	CASNNRAEGYEQYF	TGTGCCAGCAATAACCGGGCAGAGGGATACGAGCAGTACTTC
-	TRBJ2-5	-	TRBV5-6	CASREWQPGQETQYF	TGTGCCAGCAGGGAGTGGCAGCCCGGCCAAGAGACCCAGTACTTC
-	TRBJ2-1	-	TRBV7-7	CASSPASGVYNEQFF	TGTGCTAGCAGCCCAGCCTCAGGGGTATACAATGAGCAGTTCTTC
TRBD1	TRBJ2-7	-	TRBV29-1	CSVSPGTGTYEQYF	TGCAGCGTTTCGCCCGGGACAGGGACATACGAGCAGTACTTC
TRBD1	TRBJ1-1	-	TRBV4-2	CASSQEKGATGRAFF	TGTGCCAGCAGCCAAGAAAAGGGGGCGACAGGGAGGGCTTTCTTT
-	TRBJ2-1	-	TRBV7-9	CASSVTGRTYNEQFF	TGTGCCAGCAGCGTAACAGGAAGAACATACAATGAGCAGTTCTTC
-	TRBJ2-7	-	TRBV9	CASSVDVASSYEQYF	TGTGCCAGCAGCGTAGATGTAGCTAGCTCCTACGAGCAGTACTTC
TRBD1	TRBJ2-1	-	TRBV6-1	CASSGTGFNEQFF	TGTGCCAGTTCCGGGACAGGGTTCAATGAGCAGTTCTTC
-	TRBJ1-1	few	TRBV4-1	CASSQEDIFTEAFF	TGCGCCAGCAGCCAAGAGGACATATTCACTGAAGCTTTCTTT
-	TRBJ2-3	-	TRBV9	CASSVGGGGTDTQYF	TGTGCCAGCAGCGTAGGAGGGGGTGGGACAGATACGCAGTATTTT
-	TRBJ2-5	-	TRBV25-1	CASSEGGETQYF	TGTGCCAGCAGTGAAGGGGGGGAGACCCAGTACTTC
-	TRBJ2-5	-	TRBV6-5	CASEGDQETQYF	TGTGCCAGCGAGGGGGATCAAGAGACCCAGTACTTC
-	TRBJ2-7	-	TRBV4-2	CASSQELYLEQYF	TGTGCCAGCAGCCAAGAGCTATACCTCGAGCAGTACTTC
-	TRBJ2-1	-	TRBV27	CASSLRPSEQFF	TGTGCCAGCAGTTTACGACCTAGCGAGCAGTTCTTC
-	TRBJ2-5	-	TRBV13	CASSLAAEQETQYF	TGTGCCAGCAGCTTAGCTGCTGAGCAAGAGACCCAGTACTTC
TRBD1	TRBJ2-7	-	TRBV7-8	CASSIYRDSSYEQYF	TGTGCCAGCAGTATATACCGGGACAGCTCCTACGAGCAGTACTTC
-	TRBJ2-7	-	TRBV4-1	CASSQDLDRTPYEQYF	TGCGCCAGCAGCCAAGATTTGGACCGGACACCATACGAGCAGTACTTC
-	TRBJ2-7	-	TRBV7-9	CASSLPQGGYEQYF	TGTGCCAGCAGCTTGCCGCAAGGCGGGTACGAGCAGTACTTC
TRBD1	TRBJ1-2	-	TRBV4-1	CASRGQGNYGYTF	TGCGCCAGCCGGGGACAGGGGAACTATGGCTACACCTTC
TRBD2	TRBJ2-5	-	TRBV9	CASSAFVGGSETQYF	TGTGCCAGCAGCGCTTTCGTGGGGGGGTCCGAGACCCAGTACTTC
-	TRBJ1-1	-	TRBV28	CASLGLGPEAFF	TGTGCCAGCTTGGGTTTGGGCCCAGAAGCTTTCTTT
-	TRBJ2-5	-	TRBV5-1	CASSWVGYGVEQYF	TGCGCCAGCAGCTGGGTAGGGTACGGGGTGGAGCAGTACTTC
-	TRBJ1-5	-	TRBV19	CASSIPVGNQPQHF	TGTGCCAGTAGTATACCGGTGGGCAATCAGCCCCAGCATTTT
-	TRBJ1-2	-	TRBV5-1	CASSELYPSTDGYTF	TGCGCCAGCAGCGAATTATACCCTTCAACGGATGGCTACACCTTC
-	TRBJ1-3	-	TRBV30	CAWSAPPRVDRGSGNTIYF	TGTGCCTGGAGCGCGCCCCCGAGGGTCGACCGAGGATCTGGAAACACCATATATTTT
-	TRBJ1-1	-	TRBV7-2	CASSLELREPSYRGEAFF	TGTGCCAGCAGCTTAGAATTACGGGAGCCCTCTTATCGGGGTGAAGCTTTCTTT
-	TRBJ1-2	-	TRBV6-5	CASSLTDNSNYGYTF	TGTGCCAGCAGTTTGACAGACAATTCTAACTATGGCTACACCTTC
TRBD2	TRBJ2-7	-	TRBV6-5	CASQREGIHEQYF	TGTGCCAGCCAGCGGGAGGGCATCCACGAGCAGTACTTC
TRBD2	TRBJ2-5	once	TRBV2	CASSAHSGGAGETQYF	TGTGCCAGCAGTGCACATAGCGGGGGGGCGGGAGAGACCCAGTACTTC
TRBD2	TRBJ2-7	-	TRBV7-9	CAILRREGPSADYEQYF	TGTGCCATCCTCCGACGGGAGGGACCCTCGGCGGACTACGAGCAGTACTTC
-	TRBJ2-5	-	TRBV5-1	CASSIGTLEETQYF	TGCGCCAGCAGCATTGGGACTTTAGAAGAGACCCAGTACTTC
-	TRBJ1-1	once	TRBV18	CASSPSSGKGTEAFF	TGTGCCAGCTCACCATCCTCAGGGAAGGGCACTGAAGCTTTCTTT
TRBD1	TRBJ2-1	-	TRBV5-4	CASSLLKRTGEKSEQFF	TGTGCCAGCAGCCTACTCAAAAGGACAGGGGAGAAAAGTGAGCAGTTCTTC
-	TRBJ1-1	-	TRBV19	CASNTGWQVGAEAFF	TGTGCCAGTAATACGGGGTGGCAGGTTGGCGCTGAAGCTTTCTTT
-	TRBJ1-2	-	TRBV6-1	CASSDPGGGYGYTF	TGTGCCAGCAGTGACCCCGGGGGGGGGTATGGCTACACCTTC
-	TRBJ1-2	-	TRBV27	CASSSGNYGYTF	TGTGCCAGCAGTTCCGGGAACTATGGCTACACCTTC
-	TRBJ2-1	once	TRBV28	CASSLNRGQFF	TGTGCCAGCAGTTTGAACCGGGGGCAGTTCTTC
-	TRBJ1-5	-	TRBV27	CASSSYRETSNQPQHF	TGTGCCAGCAGTTCCTACAGGGAAACCAGCAATCAGCCCCAGCATTTT
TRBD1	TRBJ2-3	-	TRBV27	CASRASQGALSTDTQYF	TGTGCCAGCCGAGCAAGTCAGGGGGCTCTTAGCACAGATACGCAGTATTTT
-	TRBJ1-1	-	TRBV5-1	CASSFRAGVEAFF	TGCGCCAGCAGCTTCAGGGCAGGGGTTGAAGCTTTCTTT
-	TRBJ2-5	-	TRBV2	CASSGDLQETQYF	TGTGCCAGCAGTGGGGACTTACAAGAGACCCAGTACTTC
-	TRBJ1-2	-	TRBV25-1	CASSEAGNFRGYTF	TGTGCCAGCAGTGAAGCAGGGAATTTTCGTGGCTACACCTTC
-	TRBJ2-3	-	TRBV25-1	CASSLLEDTQYF	TGTGCCAGCAGCCTTCTGGAGGATACGCAGTATTTT
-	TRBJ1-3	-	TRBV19	CASSIDSIGNTIYF	TGTGCCAGTAGTATCGACAGTATTGGAAACACCATATATTTT
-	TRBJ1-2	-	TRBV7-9	CASSLTTGLNYGYTF	TGTGCCAGCAGCTTGACGACAGGTCTTAACTATGGCTACACCTTC
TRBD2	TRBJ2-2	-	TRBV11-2	CASSLGSGRVIPTGELFF	TGTGCCAGCAGCTTAGGTAGCGGGAGGGTTATTCCAACCGGGGAGCTGTTTTTT
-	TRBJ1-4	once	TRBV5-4	CASSLGRFDEKLFF	TGTGCCAGCAGCTTGGGGAGGTTCGATGAAAAACTGTTTTTT
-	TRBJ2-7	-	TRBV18	CASSQTAGPLGDEQYF	TGTGCCAGCTCACAGACGGCGGGGCCCCTCGGGGACGAGCAGTACTTC
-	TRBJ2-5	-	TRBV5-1	CASSPDRQETQYF	TGCGCCAGCAGCCCCGACAGACAAGAGACCCAGTACTTC
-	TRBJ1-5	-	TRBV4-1	CASSHDGGGNQPQHF	TGCGCCAGCAGCCATGACGGGGGGGGGAATCAGCCCCAGCATTTT
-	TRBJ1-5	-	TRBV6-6	CASSYRQSNQPQHF	TGTGCCAGCAGTTACAGACAGAGTAATCAGCCCCAGCATTTT